In its sample, the clone carrying this T cell receptor beta chain was seen a few times. This entry is derived from a study of T cells after somatic rescue of genetic block. Assay: immunoSEQ multiplex PCR; the TCRdb copy retains only in-frame clones and omits some. The table has roughly 15,000 clones, approximately 70% seen once. The source is a boy between 10 and 17 years old. Sequencing input: peripheral blood mononuclear cells (PBMCs).

CDR3 protein: CASSHRNTEAFF. DNA for the CDR3: TGCGCCAGCAGCCACCGGAACACTGAAGCTTTCTTT. V gene TRBV4-1 combines with J gene TRBJ1-1; D not resolved. Trimming cost V 3 bases and J 1 base, with 3 bases left between them. Germline lookup yields CDR1 MGHRA and CDR2 YSYEKL. CDR3 length: 12 amino acids.